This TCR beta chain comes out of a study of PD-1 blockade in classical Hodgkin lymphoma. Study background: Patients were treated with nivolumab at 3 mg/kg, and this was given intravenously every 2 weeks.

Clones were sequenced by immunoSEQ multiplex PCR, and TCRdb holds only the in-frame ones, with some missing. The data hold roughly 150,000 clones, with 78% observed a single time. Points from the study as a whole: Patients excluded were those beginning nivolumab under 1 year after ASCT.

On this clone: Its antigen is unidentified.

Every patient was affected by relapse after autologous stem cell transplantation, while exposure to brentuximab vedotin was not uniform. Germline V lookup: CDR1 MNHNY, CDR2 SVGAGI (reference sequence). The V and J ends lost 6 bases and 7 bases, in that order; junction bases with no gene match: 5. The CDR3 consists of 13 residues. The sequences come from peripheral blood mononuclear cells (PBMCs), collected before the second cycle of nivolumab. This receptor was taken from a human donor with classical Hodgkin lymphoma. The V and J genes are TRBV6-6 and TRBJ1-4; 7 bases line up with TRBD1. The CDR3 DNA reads TGTGCCAGCAGGGGGACAGCCAGTGAAAAACTGTTTTTT. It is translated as CASRGTASEKLFF.